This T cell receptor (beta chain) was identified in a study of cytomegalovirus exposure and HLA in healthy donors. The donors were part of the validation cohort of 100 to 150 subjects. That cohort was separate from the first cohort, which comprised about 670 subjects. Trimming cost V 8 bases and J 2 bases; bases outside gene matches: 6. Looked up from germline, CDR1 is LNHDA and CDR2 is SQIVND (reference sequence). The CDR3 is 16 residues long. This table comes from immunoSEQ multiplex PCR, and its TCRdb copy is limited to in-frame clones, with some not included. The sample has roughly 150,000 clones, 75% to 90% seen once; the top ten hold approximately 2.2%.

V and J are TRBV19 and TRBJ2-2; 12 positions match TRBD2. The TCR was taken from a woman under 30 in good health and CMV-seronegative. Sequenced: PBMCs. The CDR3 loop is CASETSGRINTGELFF. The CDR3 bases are TGTGCCAGTGAGACTAGCGGGAGAATAAACACCGGGGAGCTGTTTTTT. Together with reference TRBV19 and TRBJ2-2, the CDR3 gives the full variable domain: DGGITQSPKYLFRKEGQNVTLSCEQNLNHDAMYWYRQDPGQGLRLIYYSQIVNDFQKGDIAEGYSVSREKKESFPLTVTSAQKNPTAFYLCASETSGRINTGELFFGEGSRLTVL.